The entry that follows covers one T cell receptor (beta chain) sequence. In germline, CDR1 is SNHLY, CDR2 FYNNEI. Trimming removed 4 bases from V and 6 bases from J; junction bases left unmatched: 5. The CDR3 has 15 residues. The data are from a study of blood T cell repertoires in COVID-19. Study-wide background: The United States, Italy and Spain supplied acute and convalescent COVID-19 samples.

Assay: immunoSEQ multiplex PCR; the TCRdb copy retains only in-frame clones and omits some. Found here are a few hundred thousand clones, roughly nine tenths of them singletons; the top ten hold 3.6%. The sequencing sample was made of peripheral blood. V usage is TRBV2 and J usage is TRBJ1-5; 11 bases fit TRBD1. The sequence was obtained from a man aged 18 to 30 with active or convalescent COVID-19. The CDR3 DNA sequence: TGTGCCAGCAGTGTCCGGACAGGGGGCACTCAGCCCCAGCATTTT. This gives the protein CASSVRTGGTQPQHF. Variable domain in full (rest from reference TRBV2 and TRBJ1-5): EPEVTQTPSHQVTQMGQEVILRCVPISNHLYFYWYRQILGQKVEFLVSFYNNEISEKSEIFDDQFSVERPDGSNFTLKIRSTKLEDSAMYFCASSVRTGGTQPQHFGDGTRLSIL.